This entry features one T cell receptor beta chain sequence. These data are taken from a study of cytomegalovirus exposure and HLA in healthy donors. 13 Jbeta primers and 60 Vbeta primers were used for the PCR. Here immunoSEQ multiplex PCR was the method, and the copy in TCRdb shows in-frame clones only, minus some. Reported are 40,000 or so clones; the ten largest clones contain under 5%. V shed 1 base and J 8 bases; nucleotides not matched to a gene: 3. CDR3 length: 15 residues. Germline V gives CDR1 SGHVS, CDR2 FNYEAQ. Specimen: PBMCs. The chain joins TRBV7-6 to TRBJ1-6; the match to TRBD1 covers 9 bases. This sequence originates from a male donor in good health and CMV-seronegative. In DNA, the CDR3 is TGTGCCAGCAGCTTAGGTACAGGGGGCCATTCACCCCTCCACTTT. Protein: CASSLGTGGHSPLHF.